This T cell receptor (beta chain) was sequenced during a study of monozygotic twins with inflammatory bowel disease. The CDR3 consists of 20 residues. Germline CDR1 is SGHRS and CDR2 is YFSETQ. Eight cDNA synthesis reactions were run for every sample. For both chains, the TCRalpha and TCRbeta cDNA went through two nested PCRs of 16 and 9 cycles. TCRdb re-called the 5' RACE reads; one entry per CDR3 protein, DNA not given. Its table records more than 300,000 distinct CDR3 sequences. Study conclusions and caveats: People with IBD had fewer clonotypes in common with others than healthy twins did, especially with disease activity. Among twins, concordant and discordant pairs did not differ in repertoire similarity, possibly from limited power.

Points on this clonotype: Its matching antigen is unknown.

The material sequenced was blood. This clonotype originated in a human donor with ulcerative colitis or Crohn's disease, or a healthy co-twin of an affected twin (not recorded which). V is TRBV5-1 and J is TRBJ2-6; TCRdb returns TRBD1, unconfirmable since there is no DNA. This chain's CDR3 is CASSPTGGFRYGPGANVLTF.